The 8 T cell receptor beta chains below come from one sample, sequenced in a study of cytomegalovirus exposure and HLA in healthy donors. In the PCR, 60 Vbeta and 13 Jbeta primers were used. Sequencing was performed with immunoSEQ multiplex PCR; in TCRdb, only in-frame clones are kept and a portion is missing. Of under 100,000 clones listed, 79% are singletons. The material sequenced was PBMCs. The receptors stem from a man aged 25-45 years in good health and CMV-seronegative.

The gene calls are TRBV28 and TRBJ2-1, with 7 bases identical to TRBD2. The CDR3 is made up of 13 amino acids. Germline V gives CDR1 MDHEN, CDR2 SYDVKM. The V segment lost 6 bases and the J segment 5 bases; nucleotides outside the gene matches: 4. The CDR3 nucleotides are TGTGCCAGCAGCCCACGGGAGGACAATGAGCAGTTCTTC. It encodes CASSPREDNEQFF.

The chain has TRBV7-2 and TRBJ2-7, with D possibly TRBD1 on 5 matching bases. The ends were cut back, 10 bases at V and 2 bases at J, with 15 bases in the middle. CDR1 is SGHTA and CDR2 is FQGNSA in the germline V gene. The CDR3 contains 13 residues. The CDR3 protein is CATRMTATYEQYF. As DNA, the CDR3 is TGTGCCACAAGAATGACAGCAACCTACGAGCAGTACTTC.

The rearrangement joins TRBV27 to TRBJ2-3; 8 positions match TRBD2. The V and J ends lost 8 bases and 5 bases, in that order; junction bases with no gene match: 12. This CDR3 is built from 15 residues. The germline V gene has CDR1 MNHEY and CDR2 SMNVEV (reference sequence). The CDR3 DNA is TGTGCCAGCTCCCTCGGGGGGGAAGTAGAAGATACGCAGTATTTT. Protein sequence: CASSLGGEVEDTQYF.

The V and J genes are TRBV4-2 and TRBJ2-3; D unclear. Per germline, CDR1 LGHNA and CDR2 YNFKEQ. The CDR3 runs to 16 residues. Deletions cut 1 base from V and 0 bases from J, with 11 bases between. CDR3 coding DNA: TGTGCCAGCAGCCAAGTGACAAGTTCTAGCACAGATACGCAGTATTTT. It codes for CASSQVTSSSTDTQYF.

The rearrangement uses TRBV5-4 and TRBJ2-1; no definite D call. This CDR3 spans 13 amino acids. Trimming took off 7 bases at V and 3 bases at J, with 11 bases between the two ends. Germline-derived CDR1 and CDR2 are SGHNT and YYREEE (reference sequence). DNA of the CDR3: TGTGCCAGCGGCGGCCAGCTCTACAATGAGCAGTTCTTC. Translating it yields CASGGQLYNEQFF. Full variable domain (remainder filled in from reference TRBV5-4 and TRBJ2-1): ETGVTQSPTHLIKTRGQQVTLRCSSQSGHNTVSWYQQALGQGPQFIFQYYREEENGRGNFPPRFSGLQFPNYSSELNVNALELDDSALYLCASGGQLYNEQFFGPGTRLTVL.

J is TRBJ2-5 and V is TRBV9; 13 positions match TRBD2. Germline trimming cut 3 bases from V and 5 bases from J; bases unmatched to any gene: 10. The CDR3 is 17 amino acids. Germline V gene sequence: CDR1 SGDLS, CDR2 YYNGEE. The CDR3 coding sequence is TGTGCCAGCAGCGCGCAGTTCACGACTAGCGGGGGGGAGACCCAGTACTTC. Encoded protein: CASSAQFTTSGGETQYF.

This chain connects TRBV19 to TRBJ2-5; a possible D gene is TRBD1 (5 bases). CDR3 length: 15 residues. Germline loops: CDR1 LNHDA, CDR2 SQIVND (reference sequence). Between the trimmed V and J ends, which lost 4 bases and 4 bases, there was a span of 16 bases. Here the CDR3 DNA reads TGTGCCAGTAGTAATTCAGGGAAAAGAAGAGAGACCCAGTACTTC. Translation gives CASSNSGKRRETQYF.

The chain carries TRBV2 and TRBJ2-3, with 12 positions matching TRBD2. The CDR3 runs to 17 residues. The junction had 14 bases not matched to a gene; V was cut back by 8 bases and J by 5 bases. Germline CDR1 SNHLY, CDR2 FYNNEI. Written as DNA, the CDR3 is TGTGCCAGCCGATTACCGTTACTAGCGGGGGGCGAAGATACGCAGTATTTT. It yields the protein CASRLPLLAGGEDTQYF.